This TCR beta chain originates from a study of CD8+ T cells in alopecia areata. This clone was picked up a small number of times. Its target is unknown. The same CDR3 also results from other DNA sequences found in this sample. Study-wide results and caveats: Clarity of TCR sharing across patients fell short of that in mice, possibly HLA-related.

Extracted RNA was reverse transcribed, and the resulting cDNA served as sequencing template. Assay used: immunoSEQ multiplex PCR; TCRdb lists only in-frame clones, some missing. The sample yields 100,000 to 150,000 clones, approximately 47% seen once. The germline V gene encodes CDR1 PRHDT and CDR2 FYEKMQ (reference sequence). The CDR3 covers 11 residues. V lost 4 bases and J 5 bases, leaving 5 bases between the germline ends. The source of this sequence is a human donor with alopecia areata. Sequencing used NKG2D-low CD8+ T cells sorted from blood. V is TRBV13 and J is TRBJ1-1; D gene ambiguous. The CDR3 nucleotides are TGTGCCAGCAGCTCACTTACTGAAGCTTTCTTT. Its translation: CASSSLTEAFF.